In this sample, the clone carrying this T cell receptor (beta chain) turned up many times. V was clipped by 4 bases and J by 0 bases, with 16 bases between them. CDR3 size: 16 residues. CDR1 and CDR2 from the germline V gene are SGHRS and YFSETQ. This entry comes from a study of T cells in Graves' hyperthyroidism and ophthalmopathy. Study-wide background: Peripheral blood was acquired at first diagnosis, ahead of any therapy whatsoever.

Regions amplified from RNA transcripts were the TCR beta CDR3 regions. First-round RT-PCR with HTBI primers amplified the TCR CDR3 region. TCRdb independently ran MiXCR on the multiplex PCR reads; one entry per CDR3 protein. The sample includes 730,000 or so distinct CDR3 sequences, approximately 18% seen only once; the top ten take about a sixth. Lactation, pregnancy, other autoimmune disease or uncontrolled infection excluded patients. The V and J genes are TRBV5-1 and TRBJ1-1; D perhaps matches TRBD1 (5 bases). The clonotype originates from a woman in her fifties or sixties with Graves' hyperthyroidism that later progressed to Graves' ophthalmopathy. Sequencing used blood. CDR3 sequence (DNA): TGCGCCAGCAGCCCCCGGGGCTCGGGGATGAACACTGAAGCTTTCTTT. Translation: CASSPRGSGMNTEAFF.